These 29 T cell receptor beta chains were sequenced from one sample in a study of CD8+ T cells in alopecia areata. Treatment: oral pan-JAK inhibitor, 5-10 mg twice daily. RNA was extracted and reverse transcribed into cDNA as the sequencing template. The table came from immunoSEQ multiplex PCR; TCRdb's copy has only in-frame clones and leaves some out. The table includes around 140,000 clones, 85% to 90% detected once. The input for sequencing was CD8+ T cells sorted from blood, taken at week 4, from a patient treated with tofacitinib. These TCRs come from a human donor with alopecia areata.

V and J are TRBV4-1 and TRBJ2-1; 8 bases fit TRBD1. Germline V CDR1 and CDR2: MGHRA, YSYEKL. CDR3 length: 16 amino acids. J was trimmed by 1 base and V by 3 bases; bases with no gene match: 5. The CDR3 bases are TGCGCCAGCAGCCAGGTTAACAGGGGGTCCTACAATGAGCAGTTCTTC. Amino acids: CASSQVNRGSYNEQFF.

CDR3 DNA: TGTGCCAGCAGCTTAACCAGGACAGGCTCCTACGAGCAGTACTTC. Protein: CASSLTRTGSYEQYF. The genes are TRBV7-9 and TRBJ2-7, with TRBD1 matching over 7 bases. This CDR3 has 15 amino acids. Germline-derived CDR1 and CDR2 are SEHNR and FQNEAQ (reference sequence). Unmatched junction bases numbered 4, after V lost 2 bases and J lost 0 bases. Combining the CDR3 with reference TRBV7-9 and TRBJ2-7 gives the whole variable domain DTGVSQNPRHKITKRGQNVTFRCDPISEHNRLYWYRQTLGQGPEFLTYFQNEAQLEKSRLLSDRFSAERPKGSFSTLEIQRTEQGDSAMYLCASSLTRTGSYEQYFGPGTRLTVT.

This clone was picked up a small number of times. This rearrangement joins TRBV27 to TRBJ2-3; 7 bases fit TRBD1. The CDR3 length is 16 residues. Per the germline V gene, CDR1 is MNHEY and CDR2 is SMNVEV (reference sequence). With 4 bases clipped from V and 0 bases from J, the junction kept 7 bases outside the gene matches. Written as DNA, the CDR3 is TGTGCCAGCAGTTCATTGGGGACAGATAGCACAGATACGCAGTATTTT. This codes for CASSSLGTDSTDTQYF.

In the case of this clone: This same CDR3 is encoded by further DNA sequences in the sample. The V gene is TRBV19, the J gene TRBJ2-1; 7 bases agree with TRBD2. The germline gives CDR1 LNHDA, CDR2 SQIVND (reference sequence). This CDR3 is 14 amino acids long. Trimming cost V 7 bases and J 3 bases; bases outside gene matches: 6. The CDR3 sequence: CASTPGGDYNEQFF. Written as DNA, the CDR3 is TGTGCCAGTACCCCGGGGGGAGACTACAATGAGCAGTTCTTC. Variable domain in full (rest from reference TRBV19 and TRBJ2-1): DGGITQSPKYLFRKEGQNVTLSCEQNLNHDAMYWYRQDPGQGLRLIYYSQIVNDFQKGDIAEGYSVSREKKESFPLTVTSAQKNPTAFYLCASTPGGDYNEQFFGPGTRLTVL.

The chain combines TRBV6-1 with TRBJ1-1; no clear D gene. The length of the CDR3 is 13 residues. Germline V gives CDR1 MNHNS, CDR2 SASEGT. Trimming stripped 4 bases from V and 2 bases from J, with 8 bases between. CDR3 coding DNA: TGTGCCAGCAGTGCGGGTTATAACACTGAAGCTTTCTTT. Its protein is CASSAGYNTEAFF.

The chain couples TRBV7-9 to TRBJ2-7, with D possibly being TRBD1 (6 bases). V lost 5 bases and J lost 0, with 14 bases in between. The CDR3 has 15 amino acids. Germline V gives CDR1 SEHNR, CDR2 FQNEAQ (reference sequence). CDR3 amino acids: CASSRLDRASYEQYF. The CDR3 DNA reads as TGTGCCAGCAGCCGACTGGACAGAGCCTCCTACGAGCAGTACTTC.

This clone was seen just once. V gene TRBV7-9 combines with J gene TRBJ2-1; possibly TRBD2 for D (5 bases). CDR1 is SEHNR, CDR2 FQNEAQ, per germline (reference sequence). Trimming removed 5 bases from V and 6 bases from J, with 14 bases in between. This CDR3 region has 14 residues. The CDR3 loop reads CASSSTRTANEQFF. CDR3 coding DNA: TGTGCCAGCAGCAGCACTAGGACCGCCAATGAGCAGTTCTTC.

The rearrangement joins TRBV7-9 to TRBJ2-4; TRBD1 might be the D (5 bases). V was trimmed by 5 bases and J by 2 bases, leaving 10 bases between them. Germline V gene lookup returns CDR1 SEHNR and CDR2 FQNEAQ (reference sequence). The CDR3 sequence is 14 residues long. CDR3 in amino acids: CASSPGQTKNIQYF. CDR3 coding DNA: TGTGCCAGCAGCCCCGGACAAACCAAAAACATTCAGTACTTC.

The genes are TRBV4-1 and TRBJ2-5, with D maybe TRBD2 (5 bases). The V and J ends lost 4 bases and 3 bases respectively, with 24 bases between them. The CDR3 is 18 residues long. Looked up from germline, CDR1 is MGHRA and CDR2 is YSYEKL. For the CDR3, the DNA is TGCGCCAGCAGCCCCCTTGGGTCCCGGACTTCCCTGAAAGAGACCCAGTACTTC. Amino acids: CASSPLGSRTSLKETQYF.

V gene TRBV27 combines with J gene TRBJ1-1; D unresolved. The length of the CDR3 is 13 residues. V was clipped by 2 bases and J by 1 base, with 5 bases between them. Germline-derived CDR1 and CDR2 are MNHEY and SMNVEV (reference sequence). This CDR3 is CASSLNRNTEAFF. CDR3 sequence (DNA): TGTGCCAGCAGTTTAAACAGGAACACTGAAGCTTTCTTT.

This clone was picked up one time. The V gene is TRBV6-1, the J gene TRBJ2-1; D is unresolved. Germline V gives CDR1 MNHNS, CDR2 SASEGT. The CDR3 runs to 17 residues. V dropped 4 bases and J dropped 2 bases, with 18 bases sitting between them. The CDR3 DNA follows: TGTGCCAGCAGTGGAAGTTTAACAGAGATAGCCTACAATGAGCAGTTCTTC. Translated: CASSGSLTEIAYNEQFF.

V and J are TRBV6-1 and TRBJ2-7; 12 bases agree with TRBD2. Germline CDR1 is MNHNS and CDR2 is SASEGT. Trimming at V came to 2 bases and at J to 7 bases, leaving 9 bases not matched to a gene. CDR3 length: 16 amino acids. The CDR3 protein is CASSEPTSGSLGEQYF. The DNA for the CDR3 is TGTGCCAGCAGTGAACCGACTAGCGGGAGCTTAGGGGAGCAGTACTTC.

Only one count was recorded for this clone. The chain couples TRBV27 to TRBJ2-1, with 11 bases fitting TRBD2. The CDR3 has 16 amino acids. The trim removed 4 bases at V and 6 bases at J, leaving 8 bases unmatched. CDR1 and CDR2 from the germline V gene are MNHEY and SMNVEV (reference sequence). CDR3 region: CASSSGLGLAGNEQFF. The CDR3 nucleotides are TGTGCCAGCAGTTCCGGACTAGGACTAGCGGGCAATGAGCAGTTCTTC.

A remark on this clone: An end of the junction differs from the germline gene, which may be a read error. The chain combines TRBV7-7 with TRBJ2-1; D uncertain. The germline gives CDR1 SSHAT, CDR2 FNYEAQ (reference sequence). This CDR3 is built from 13 residues. DNA of the CDR3: TGTGCTAGCAGCCCTCCCTCCTACAATGAGCAGTTCTTC. It translates to CASSPPSYNEQFF.

This sequence joins TRBV27 and TRBJ2-1; D is unclear. Looked up from germline, CDR1 is MNHEY and CDR2 is SMNVEV (reference sequence). This CDR3 has 12 amino acids. V was cut by 4 bases and J by 5 bases, with 6 bases left in between. CDR3 sequence (DNA): TGTGCCAGCAGTTCAGGACACAATGAGCAGTTCTTC. Protein sequence: CASSSGHNEQFF.

The rearrangement uses TRBV30 and TRBJ2-2; tentative D call: TRBD2 (6 bases). With 5 bases removed from V and 2 bases from J, the gap between germline ends came to 21 bases. Germline-derived CDR1 and CDR2 are GTSNPN and SVGIG (reference sequence). The length of the CDR3 is 17 residues. Here the CDR3 reads CAWAGGSRVSNTGELFF. The DNA of the CDR3 is TGTGCCTGGGCTGGGGGGTCACGGGTTTCCAACACCGGGGAGCTGTTTTTT. The full variable domain, in which reference TRBV30 and TRBJ2-2 provide the parts outside the CDR3, is SQTIHQWPATLVQPVGSPLSLECTVEGTSNPNLYWYRQAAGRGLQLLFYSVGIGQISSEVPQNLSASRPQDRQFILSSKKLLLSDSGFYLCAWAGGSRVSNTGELFFGEGSRLTVL.

The J gene is TRBJ2-1, the V gene TRBV5-1; maybe TRBD2 (6 bases). V shed 4 bases and J shed 4 bases, with 15 bases lying between them. The CDR3 is made up of 15 amino acids. CDR1 is SGHRS and CDR2 is YFSETQ in the germline V gene. The CDR3 spells CASSVDDRGYNEQFF. CDR3 sequence (DNA): TGCGCCAGCAGCGTGGACGATCGGGGGTACAATGAGCAGTTCTTC.

The J gene is TRBJ2-7, the V gene TRBV7-6; 9 nucleotides match TRBD1. CDR3 length: 15 residues. CDR1 and CDR2 (germline): SGHVS, FNYEAQ. J gave up 7 bases and V 3 bases, and 10 bases lay outside the gene matches. CDR3 region: CASSLGQGLLLEQYF. Written as DNA, the CDR3 is TGTGCCAGCAGCTTGGGACAGGGACTCCTCTTGGAGCAGTACTTC.

Details on this clone: The same CDR3 is also encoded by other DNA sequences in this sample. V and J are TRBV19 and TRBJ1-1; no clear D. V lost 3 bases, J lost 4 bases, and 3 bases lay in between. CDR1 is LNHDA and CDR2 is SQIVND in the germline V gene (reference sequence). The CDR3 spans 11 residues. The CDR3 DNA is TGTGCCAGTAGTATCGGCACTGAAGCTTTCTTT. Its protein product is CASSIGTEAFF.

The chain employs TRBV7-8 and TRBJ1-5; D remains ambiguous. The CDR3 has 13 amino acids. Germline CDR1 is SGHVS and CDR2 is FQNEAQ. V dropped 5 bases and J dropped 6 bases, with 11 bases sitting between them. CDR3 nucleotide sequence: TGTGCCAGCAGCGCTCTGTTGGGTCAGCCCCAGCATTTT. This encodes CASSALLGQPQHF.

CDR3 sequence (DNA): TGTGCCAGCAGTACCACAGGGCGCACTGAAGCTTTCTTT. It is translated as CASSTTGRTEAFF. The V gene is TRBV6-5, the J gene TRBJ1-1; tentatively, D is TRBD1 (6 bases). This CDR3 spans 13 amino acids. V lost 5 bases and J 4 bases, leaving 11 bases between the germline ends. Germline lookup yields CDR1 MNHEY and CDR2 SVGAGI.

CDR3 nucleotide sequence: TGTGCCAGCAAACGGACTAAGACAGTTCACCGCACCCAGTACTTC. It encodes CASKRTKTVHRTQYF. The chain couples TRBV6-6 to TRBJ2-5, with a weak D call TRBD2 (6 bases). V was clipped by 7 bases and J by 8 bases, with 23 bases between them. This CDR3 region has 15 residues. Germline V lookup: CDR1 MNHNY, CDR2 SVGAGI (reference sequence).

The chain combines TRBV6-6 with TRBJ1-1; D is ambiguous. The germline V gene encodes CDR1 MNHNY and CDR2 SVGAGI (reference sequence). The CDR3 is 12 residues long. The germline V and J ends were trimmed by 0 bases and 9 bases, with 8 bases remaining between them. In DNA form, the CDR3 reads TGTGCCAGCAGTTACTCATCCGGGAAAGCTTTCTTT. Translation gives CASSYSSGKAFF.

This chain joins TRBV4-1 and TRBJ2-1; tentative D call: TRBD2 (5 bases). This CDR3 spans 14 amino acids. Trimming took off 0 bases at V and 6 bases at J, with 9 bases between the two ends. Germline V lookup: CDR1 MGHRA, CDR2 YSYEKL. The CDR3 DNA reads as TGCGCCAGCAGCCAAGAAGGAGGAGTCAATGAGCAGTTCTTC. Its translation: CASSQEGGVNEQFF.

J is TRBJ1-4 and V is TRBV29-1; D might be TRBD1 (6 bases). From germline, CDR1 is SQVTM and CDR2 ANQGSEA. The CDR3 spans 14 residues. Trimming took 7 bases from V and 14 from J, leaving 26 bases between them. In DNA, the CDR3 is TGCAGCGCGCTGGAGGACAGTCCCTTGAAATGGCTGTTTTTT. Amino acids: CSALEDSPLKWLFF.

The chain employs TRBV5-1 and TRBJ2-1, with D maybe TRBD2 (6 bases). Germline CDR1 is SGHRS and CDR2 is YFSETQ. The length of the CDR3 is 13 residues. V gave up 3 bases and J gave up 5 bases, with 9 bases separating them. The CDR3 loop is CASSYGLNNEQFF. The CDR3 DNA is TGCGCCAGCAGCTATGGACTAAACAATGAGCAGTTCTTC.

V and J are TRBV29-1 and TRBJ2-7; 7 bases fit TRBD1. The junction had 18 bases not matched to a gene; V was cut back by 5 bases and J by 5 bases. This CDR3 comprises 16 residues. Germline-derived CDR1 and CDR2 are SQVTM and ANQGSEA. The CDR3 sequence: CSVLPYYVTGFDEQYF. Written as DNA, the CDR3 is TGCAGCGTTCTCCCCTATTATGTGACAGGGTTCGACGAGCAGTACTTC.

The chain recombines TRBV5-6 with TRBJ1-2; D call uncertain. The V end lost 0 bases, the J end lost 3 bases, and 12 bases lay between the germline ends. Per germline, CDR1 SGHDT and CDR2 YYEEEE. The CDR3 contains 15 residues. In nucleotides, the CDR3 is TGTGCCAGCAGCTTGGAAACCAACCCTTACTATGGCTACACCTTC. This translates into CASSLETNPYYGYTF.

The V and J genes are TRBV5-1 and TRBJ1-1; no clear D gene. The germline CDR1 and CDR2 sequences are SGHRS and YFSETQ. The CDR3 consists of 15 residues. The V end was cut by 3 bases, the J end by 7 bases, with 19 bases between. This chain's CDR3 is CASSSFSELRLEAFF. In DNA, the CDR3 is TGCGCCAGCAGCTCCTTTTCCGAGTTAAGACTTGAAGCTTTCTTT.